Included here is one T cell receptor (beta chain) sequence, with context. These data belong to a study of blood T cell repertoires in COVID-19. Study-level information: From the United States, Italy and Spain came samples of acute and convalescent COVID-19. Sources were T cells, B-cell-depleted T cells, or PBMCs; the material itself was cDNA or gDNA.

Per the study methods: The authors estimated nucleated cell counts from reference gene primer amplification. The assay was immunoSEQ multiplex PCR, and TCRdb's table has in-frame clones only and misses some. V, J and clone size derive from that table, while D and trimming were established from the DNA sequence. The data hold approximately 6,200 clones, with almost 75% observed a single time. Germline CDR1 reads SGHAT; CDR2 reads FQNNGV. The length of the CDR3 is 15 residues. Between the trimmed V and J ends, which lost 1 base and 5 bases, there was a span of 15 bases. This rearrangement joins TRBV11-2 to TRBJ2-7, with D possibly matching TRBD2 (7 bases). This sequence originates from a man in his sixties with acute or convalescent COVID-19. Sequenced sample: peripheral blood. CDR3 in amino acids: CASSLGGGGINEQYF. CDR3 in DNA: TGTGCCAGCAGCTTAGGGGGGGGCGGAATTAACGAGCAGTACTTC.